The TCR beta chain under discussion was sequenced for a study of OX40 agonist ivuxolimab in advanced cancers. Study information: Two patients with cutaneous melanoma and one with hepatocellular carcinoma, three in total, showed partial responses.

Repertoires were generated with immunoSEQ multiplex PCR, while TCRdb's copy carries only in-frame clones and drops some. The table lists about 94,000 clones, more than 75% of them singletons, with about 0.3% in the top ten. Study results and limitations: Compared with others, partial responders at 0.1-3.0 mg/kg displayed clonal expansion among the lowest. Circulating CD4+ and CD8+ T cells showed clonal expansion by week 6 at 0.1 to 3.0 mg/kg. Normalized T-cell clonal expansion was also low in some nonresponders.

The CDR3 is 13 residues long. CDR1 is GTSNPN, CDR2 SVGIG, per germline (reference sequence). V was shortened by 3 bases and J by 0 bases, with 9 bases between the two germline ends. In this sample, this clone turned up a few times. Its cognate antigen is unknown. The TCR comes from an adult with an advanced solid tumor such as melanoma, head and neck, liver or kidney cancer. The source material was CD4+ or CD8+ T cells sorted from blood, sampled in a trial of the OX40 agonist ivuxolimab. The V and J genes are TRBV30 and TRBJ2-7; D is perhaps TRBD1 or TRBD2 (5 bases each). In nucleotides, the CDR3 is TGTGCCTGGAGAAGGGACCACTCCTACGAGCAGTACTTC. Residues: CAWRRDHSYEQYF.